The 11 T cell receptor beta chains given below trace back to one sample, sequenced in a study of shared clonotypes between healthy human individuals. Clones were sequenced by immunoSEQ multiplex PCR, and TCRdb holds only the in-frame ones, with some missing. The sample lists some 2.3 million clones, more than 85% occurring once. The specimen was naive CD4+ T cells from PBMCs. Subset meaning: CD45RA+ positively selected. Receptors were obtained from a man between 18 and 35 years old in good health. Some clones in this sample may be carry-over from other donors' samples.

The chain couples TRBV2 to TRBJ2-7; 10 nucleotides agree with TRBD2. CDR1 and CDR2 (germline): SNHLY, FYNNEI. There are 14 residues in the CDR3. Trimming cost V 5 bases and J 7 bases; bases outside gene matches: 8. The CDR3 sequence is CASSQRGGMREQYF. As DNA, the CDR3 is TGTGCCAGCAGTCAGCGGGGGGGAATGCGGGAGCAGTACTTC.

There are a few counts of this clone. The same CDR3 arises from other DNA sequences in this sample as well. The V and J genes are TRBV5-1 and TRBJ2-2; no firm D call. CDR1 and CDR2 from the germline V gene are SGHRS and YFSETQ. This CDR3 region has 12 residues. Trimming shortened V by 0 bases and J by 5 bases, and 2 bases separated the two germline ends. This chain's CDR3 is CASSLETGELFF. Written as DNA, the CDR3 is TGCGCCAGCAGCTTGGAAACCGGGGAGCTGTTTTTT.

The rearrangement uses TRBV18 and TRBJ2-7, with 9 bases identical to TRBD2. Unmatched junction bases numbered 5, after V lost 4 bases and J lost 4 bases. The CDR3 totals 14 residues. Germline V gives CDR1 KGHSH, CDR2 LQKENI. The CDR3 region has the DNA TGTGCCAGCTCACGACTAGCGGACGGGTACGAGCAGTACTTC. Translation gives CASSRLADGYEQYF.

The chain joins TRBV6-5 to TRBJ2-5, with D uncertain. Trimming stripped 2 bases from V and 6 bases from J, with 16 bases between. From germline, CDR1 is MNHEY and CDR2 SVGAGI. The CDR3 has 15 residues. The CDR3 here is CASSYAAIDGQTQYF. CDR3 DNA: TGTGCCAGCAGTTACGCTGCCATCGACGGTCAGACCCAGTACTTC.

The chain joins TRBV19 to TRBJ1-4; 10 nucleotides match TRBD1. Germline assignment: CDR1 LNHDA and CDR2 SQIVND (reference sequence). Germline trimming cut 7 bases from V and 0 bases from J; bases unmatched to any gene: 8. CDR3 length equals 17 residues. DNA of the CDR3: TGTGCCAGTATGGACAGGGGGGGAGTTGCAACTAATGAAAAACTGTTTTTT. Its protein product is CASMDRGGVATNEKLFF.

This chain connects TRBV5-6 to TRBJ2-1; 12 bases agree with TRBD2. The CDR3 spans 15 residues. CDR1 and CDR2 (germline): SGHDT, YYEEEE. V shed 3 bases, J shed 9 bases, and the junction held 7 bases outside the gene matches. This chain's CDR3 is CASSWKLAGGSEQFF. The CDR3 nucleotides are TGTGCCAGCAGCTGGAAACTAGCGGGAGGATCTGAGCAGTTCTTC.

The chain recombines TRBV11-2 with TRBJ1-3; perhaps TRBD1 as D (5 bases). Germline CDR1 is SGHAT and CDR2 is FQNNGV. The CDR3 runs to 15 residues. V was cut by 6 bases and J by 4 bases, with 16 bases left in between. The CDR3 nucleotides are TGTGCCAGCAGGTGGTGGGGGAGTTCCGGAAACACCATATATTTT. This encodes CASRWWGSSGNTIYF.

The chain joins TRBV14 to TRBJ2-5; D unclear. This CDR3 has 14 amino acids. Trimming removed 1 base from V and 0 bases from J, with 6 bases in between. Germline-derived CDR1 and CDR2 are SGHDN and FVKESK. As DNA, the CDR3 is TGTGCCAGCAGCCAAGTAGGGTACCAAGAGACCCAGTACTTC. As protein: CASSQVGYQETQYF.

The CDR3: CASRTNLAGGPNGELFF. DNA for the CDR3: TGTGCCAGCAGAACAAACCTAGCGGGAGGGCCCAACGGGGAGCTGTTTTTT. The chain links TRBV9 to TRBJ2-2; 12 bases fit TRBD2. V gave up 5 bases and J gave up 7 bases; unmatched junction bases: 12. CDR1 and CDR2 (germline): SGDLS, YYNGEE. The CDR3 covers 17 residues.

This chain joins TRBV19 and TRBJ2-7; maybe TRBD1 (5 bases). V shed 3 bases and J shed 2 bases, with 8 bases lying between them. The germline V gene has CDR1 LNHDA and CDR2 SQIVND (reference sequence). This CDR3 has 13 amino acids. The chain's CDR3 is CASSMSRAYEQYF. DNA of the CDR3: TGTGCCAGTAGTATGAGCAGGGCCTACGAGCAGTACTTC.

The V gene is TRBV5-1, the J gene TRBJ1-2, with 9 bases identical to TRBD1. This CDR3 spans 15 amino acids. V was pared by 1 base and J by 10 bases, with 11 bases of the junction left unmatched. Germline loops: CDR1 SGHRS, CDR2 YFSETQ. CDR3 protein: CASSLRPADRGDYTF. As DNA, the CDR3 is TGCGCCAGCAGCTTGAGACCCGCGGACAGGGGAGACTACACCTTC.